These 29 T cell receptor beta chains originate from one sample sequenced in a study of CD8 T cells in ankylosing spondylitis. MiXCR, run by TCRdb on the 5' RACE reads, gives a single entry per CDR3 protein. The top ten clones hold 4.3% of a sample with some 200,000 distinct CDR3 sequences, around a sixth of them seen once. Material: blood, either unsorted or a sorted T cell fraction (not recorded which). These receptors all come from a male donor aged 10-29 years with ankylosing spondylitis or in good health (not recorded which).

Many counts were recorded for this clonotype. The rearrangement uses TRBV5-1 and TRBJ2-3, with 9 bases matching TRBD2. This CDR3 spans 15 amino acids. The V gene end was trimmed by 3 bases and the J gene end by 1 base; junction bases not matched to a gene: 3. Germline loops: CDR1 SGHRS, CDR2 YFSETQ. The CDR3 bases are TGCGCCAGCAGCTCAGCGGGAGGTGGCACAGATACGCAGTATTTT. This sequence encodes CASSSAGGGTDTQYF.

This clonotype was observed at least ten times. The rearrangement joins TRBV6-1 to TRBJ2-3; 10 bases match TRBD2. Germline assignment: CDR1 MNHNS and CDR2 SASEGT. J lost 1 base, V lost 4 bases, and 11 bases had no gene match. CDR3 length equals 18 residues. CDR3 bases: TGTGCCAGCAGTGGAGCAGGGGGGCTAGCGGGAGGCACAGATACGCAGTATTTT. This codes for CASSGAGGLAGGTDTQYF.

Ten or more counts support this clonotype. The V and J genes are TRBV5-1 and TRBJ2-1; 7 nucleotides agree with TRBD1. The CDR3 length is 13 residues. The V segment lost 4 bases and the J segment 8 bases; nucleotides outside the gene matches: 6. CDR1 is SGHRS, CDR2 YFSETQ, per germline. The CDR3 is CASSLRTGDEQFF. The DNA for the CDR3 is TGCGCCAGCAGCCTCCGAACAGGGGATGAGCAGTTCTTC.

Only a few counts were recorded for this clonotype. The CDR3 reads CSARAGRGDTGELFF. DNA of the CDR3: TGCAGTGCTAGAGCCGGGAGAGGGGACACCGGGGAGCTGTTTTTT. The chain joins TRBV20-1 to TRBJ2-2; TRBD2 might be the D (6 bases). The CDR3 loop spans 15 amino acids. The V gene's germline CDR1 is DFQATT and CDR2 SNEGSKA (reference sequence). The V end was cut by 1 base, the J end by 3 bases, with 12 bases between.

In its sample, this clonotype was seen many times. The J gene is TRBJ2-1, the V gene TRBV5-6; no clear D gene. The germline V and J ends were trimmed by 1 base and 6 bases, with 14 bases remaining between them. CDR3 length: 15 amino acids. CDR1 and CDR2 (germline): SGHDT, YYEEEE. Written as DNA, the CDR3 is TGTGCCAGCAGCTTGTTTCAGCTAGACGTCAATGAGCAGTTCTTC. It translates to CASSLFQLDVNEQFF.

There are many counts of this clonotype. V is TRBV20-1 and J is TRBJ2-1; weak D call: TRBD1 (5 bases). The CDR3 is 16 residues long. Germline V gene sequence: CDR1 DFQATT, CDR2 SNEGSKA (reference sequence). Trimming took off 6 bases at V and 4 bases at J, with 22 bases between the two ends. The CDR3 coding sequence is TGCAGTGCGGGGCGGCAGGGTCGGACGAGATACAATGAGCAGTTCTTC. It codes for CSAGRQGRTRYNEQFF.

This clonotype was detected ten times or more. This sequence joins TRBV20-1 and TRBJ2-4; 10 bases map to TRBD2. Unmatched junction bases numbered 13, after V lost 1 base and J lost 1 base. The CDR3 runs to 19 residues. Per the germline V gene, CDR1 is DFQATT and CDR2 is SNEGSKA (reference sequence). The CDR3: CSARGGLAGDGKAKNIQYF. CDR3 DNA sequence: TGCAGTGCTAGAGGGGGTCTAGCGGGAGACGGGAAGGCCAAAAACATTCAGTACTTC.

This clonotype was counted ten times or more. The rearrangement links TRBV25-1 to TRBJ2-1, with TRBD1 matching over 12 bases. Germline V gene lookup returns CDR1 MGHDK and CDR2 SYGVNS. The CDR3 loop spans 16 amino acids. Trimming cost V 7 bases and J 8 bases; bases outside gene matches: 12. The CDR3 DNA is TGTGCCAGCACCTCAGGGCTCGGGACAGGGGGCTATGAGCAGTTCTTC. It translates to CASTSGLGTGGYEQFF.

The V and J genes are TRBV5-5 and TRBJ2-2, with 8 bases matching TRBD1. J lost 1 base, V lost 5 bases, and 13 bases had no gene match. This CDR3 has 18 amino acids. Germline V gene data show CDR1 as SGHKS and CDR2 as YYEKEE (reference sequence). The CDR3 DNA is TGTGCCAGCAGGTTTCGATGTTTCGGGACAGGGAACACCGGGGAGCTGTTTTTT. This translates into CASRFRCFGTGNTGELFF.

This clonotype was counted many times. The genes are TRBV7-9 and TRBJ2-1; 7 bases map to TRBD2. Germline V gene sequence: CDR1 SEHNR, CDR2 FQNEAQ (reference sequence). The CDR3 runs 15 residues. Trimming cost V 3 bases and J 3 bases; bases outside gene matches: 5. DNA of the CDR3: TGTGCCAGCAGCTTGGAGCGGGGTCTCTACAATGAGCAGTTCTTC. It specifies CASSLERGLYNEQFF. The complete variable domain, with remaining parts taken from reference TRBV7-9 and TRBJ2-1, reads DTGVSQNPRHKITKRGQNVTFRCDPISEHNRLYWYRQTLGQGPEFLTYFQNEAQLEKSRLLSDRFSAERPKGSFSTLEIQRTEQGDSAMYLCASSLERGLYNEQFFGPGTRLTVL.

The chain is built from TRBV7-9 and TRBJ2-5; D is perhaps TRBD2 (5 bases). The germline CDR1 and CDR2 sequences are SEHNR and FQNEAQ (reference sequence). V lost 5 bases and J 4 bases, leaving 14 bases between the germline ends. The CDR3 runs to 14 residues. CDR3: CASSLLGPLETQYF. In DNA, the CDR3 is TGTGCCAGCAGCCTACTAGGACCCCTAGAGACCCAGTACTTC.

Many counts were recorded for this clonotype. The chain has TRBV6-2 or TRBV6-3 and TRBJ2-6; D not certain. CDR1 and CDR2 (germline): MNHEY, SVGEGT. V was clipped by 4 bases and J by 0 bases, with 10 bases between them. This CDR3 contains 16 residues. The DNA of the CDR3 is TGTGCCAGCAGTTTCATCTGGCACTCTGGGGCCAACGTCCTGACTTTC. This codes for CASSFIWHSGANVLTF.

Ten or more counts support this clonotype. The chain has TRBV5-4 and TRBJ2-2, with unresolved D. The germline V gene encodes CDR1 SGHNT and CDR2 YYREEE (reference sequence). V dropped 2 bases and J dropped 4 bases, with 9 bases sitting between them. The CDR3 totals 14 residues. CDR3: CASSFSQTTGELFF. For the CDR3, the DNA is TGTGCCAGCAGCTTCTCGCAGACCACCGGGGAGCTGTTTTTT. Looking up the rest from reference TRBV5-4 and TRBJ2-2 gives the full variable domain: ETGVTQSPTHLIKTRGQQVTLRCSSQSGHNTVSWYQQALGQGPQFIFQYYREEENGRGNFPPRFSGLQFPNYSSELNVNALELDDSALYLCASSFSQTTGELFFGEGSRLTVL.

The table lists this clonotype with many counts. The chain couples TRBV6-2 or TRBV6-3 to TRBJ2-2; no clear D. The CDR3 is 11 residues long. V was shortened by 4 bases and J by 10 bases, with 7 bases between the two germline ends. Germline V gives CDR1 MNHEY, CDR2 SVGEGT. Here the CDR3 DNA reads TGTGCCAGCAGTTGGTCCGAGGAGCTGTTTTTT. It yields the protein CASSWSEELFF.

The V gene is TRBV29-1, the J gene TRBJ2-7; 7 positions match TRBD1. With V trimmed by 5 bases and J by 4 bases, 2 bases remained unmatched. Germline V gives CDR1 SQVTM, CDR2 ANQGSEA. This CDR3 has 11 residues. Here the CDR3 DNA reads TGCAGCGTTATACAGGGGTACGAGCAGTACGTC. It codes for CSVIQGYEQYV.

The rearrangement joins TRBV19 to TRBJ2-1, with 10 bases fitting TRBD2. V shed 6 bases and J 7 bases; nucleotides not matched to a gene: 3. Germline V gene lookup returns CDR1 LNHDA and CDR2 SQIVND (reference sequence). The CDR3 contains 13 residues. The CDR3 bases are TGTGCCAGTAGGGAGACTAGCGGGAATGAGCAGTTCTTC. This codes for CASRETSGNEQFF.

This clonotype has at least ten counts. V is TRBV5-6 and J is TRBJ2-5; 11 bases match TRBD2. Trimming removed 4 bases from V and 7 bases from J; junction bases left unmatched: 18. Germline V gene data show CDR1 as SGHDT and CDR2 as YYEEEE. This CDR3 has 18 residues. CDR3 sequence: CASSPLTTLAGGGGTQYF. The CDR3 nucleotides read TGTGCCAGCAGCCCACTCACTACCCTAGCGGGAGGAGGCGGGACCCAGTACTTC.

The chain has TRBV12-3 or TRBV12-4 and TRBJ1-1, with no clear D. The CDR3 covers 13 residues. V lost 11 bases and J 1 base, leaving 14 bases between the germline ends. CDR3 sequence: CASRPGGNTEAFF. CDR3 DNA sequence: TGTGCCTCTCGGCCAGGCGGGAACACTGAAGCTTTCTTT.

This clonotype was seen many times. CDR3 nucleotide sequence: TGTGCCAGCAGTCTAGCGGGAGGCGGAGGGACCCAGTACTTC. Its translation: CASSLAGGGGTQYF. The chain employs TRBV6-6 and TRBJ2-5; 11 bases match TRBD2. V trimming: 5 bases; J trimming: 7 bases; junction bases outside the gene matches: 6. Looked up from germline, CDR1 is MNHNY and CDR2 is SVGAGI (reference sequence). The CDR3 runs 14 residues.

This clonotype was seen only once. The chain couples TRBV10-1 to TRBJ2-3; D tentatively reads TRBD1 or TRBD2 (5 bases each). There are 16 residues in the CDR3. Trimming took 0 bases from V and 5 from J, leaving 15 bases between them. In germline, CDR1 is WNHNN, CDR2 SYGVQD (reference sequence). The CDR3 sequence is CASSESQGLGGDTQYF. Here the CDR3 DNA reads TGCGCCAGCAGTGAGTCGCAGGGCTTAGGAGGAGATACGCAGTATTTT.

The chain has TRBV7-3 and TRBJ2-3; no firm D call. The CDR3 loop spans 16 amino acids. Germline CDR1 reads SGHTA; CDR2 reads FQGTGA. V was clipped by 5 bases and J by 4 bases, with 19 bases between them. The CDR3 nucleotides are TGTGCCAGCAGCAAGCCCGGATCTCACGGCGCAGATACGCAGTATTTT. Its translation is CASSKPGSHGADTQYF.

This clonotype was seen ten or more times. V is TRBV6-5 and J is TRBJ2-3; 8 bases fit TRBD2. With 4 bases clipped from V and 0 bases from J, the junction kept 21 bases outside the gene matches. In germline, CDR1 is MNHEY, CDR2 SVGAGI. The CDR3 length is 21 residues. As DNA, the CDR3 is TGTGCCAGCAGTTCCTTTAAGCGGGAGTTTCCGTTTTCTACTAGCACAGATACGCAGTATTTT. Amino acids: CASSSFKREFPFSTSTDTQYF.

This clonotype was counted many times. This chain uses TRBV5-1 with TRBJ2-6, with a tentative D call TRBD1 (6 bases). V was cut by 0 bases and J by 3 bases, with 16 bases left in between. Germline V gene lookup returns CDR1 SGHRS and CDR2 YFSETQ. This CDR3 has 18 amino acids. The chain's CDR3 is CASSLVPVQGGGANVLTF. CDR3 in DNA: TGCGCCAGCAGCTTGGTCCCCGTACAGGGCGGTGGGGCCAACGTCCTGACTTTC.

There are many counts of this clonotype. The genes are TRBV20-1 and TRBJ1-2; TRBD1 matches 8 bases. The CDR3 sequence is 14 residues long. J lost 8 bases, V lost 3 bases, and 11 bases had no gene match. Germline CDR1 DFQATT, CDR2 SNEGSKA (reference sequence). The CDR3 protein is CSASPARQGSGYTF. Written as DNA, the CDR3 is TGCAGTGCTAGCCCGGCGAGACAGGGGAGCGGCTACACCTTC.

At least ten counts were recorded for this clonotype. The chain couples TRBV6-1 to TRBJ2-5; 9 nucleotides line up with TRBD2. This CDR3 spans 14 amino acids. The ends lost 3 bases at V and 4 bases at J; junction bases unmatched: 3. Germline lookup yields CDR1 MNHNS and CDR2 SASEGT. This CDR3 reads CASSEGTSSETQYF. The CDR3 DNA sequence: TGTGCCAGCAGTGAGGGGACTAGCTCAGAGACCCAGTACTTC.

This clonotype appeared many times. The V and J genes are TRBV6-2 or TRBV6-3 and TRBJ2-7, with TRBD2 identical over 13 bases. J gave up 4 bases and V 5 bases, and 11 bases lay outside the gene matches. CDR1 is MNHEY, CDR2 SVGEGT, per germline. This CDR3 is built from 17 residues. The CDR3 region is CASSLAGLAGAKYEQYF. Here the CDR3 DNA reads TGTGCCAGCAGTCTAGCCGGACTAGCGGGAGCTAAGTACGAGCAGTACTTC.

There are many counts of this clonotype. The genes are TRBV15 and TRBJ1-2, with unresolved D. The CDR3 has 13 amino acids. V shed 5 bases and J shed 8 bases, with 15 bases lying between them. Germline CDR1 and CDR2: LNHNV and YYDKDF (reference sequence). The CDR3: CATSARTGSGYTF. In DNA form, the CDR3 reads TGTGCCACCAGCGCAAGAACCGGGTCCGGCTACACCTTC. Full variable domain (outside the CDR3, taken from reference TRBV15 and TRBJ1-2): DAMVIQNPRYQVTQFGKPVTLSCSQTLNHNVMYWYQQKSSQAPKLLFHYYDKDFNNEADTPDNFQSRRPNTSFCFLDIRSPGLGDTAMYLCATSARTGSGYTFGSGTRLTVV.

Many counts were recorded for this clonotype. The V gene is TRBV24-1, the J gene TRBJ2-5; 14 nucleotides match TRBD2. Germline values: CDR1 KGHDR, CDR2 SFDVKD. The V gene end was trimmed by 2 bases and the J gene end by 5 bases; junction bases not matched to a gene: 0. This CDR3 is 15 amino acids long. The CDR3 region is CATSDWTSGRETQYF. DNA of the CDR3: TGTGCCACCAGTGATTGGACTAGCGGGAGGGAGACCCAGTACTTC.

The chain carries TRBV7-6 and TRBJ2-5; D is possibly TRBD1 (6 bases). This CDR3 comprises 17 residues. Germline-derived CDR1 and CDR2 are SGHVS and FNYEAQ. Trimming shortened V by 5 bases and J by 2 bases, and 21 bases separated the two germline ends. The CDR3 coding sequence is TGTGCCAGCAGCCCTCCGGTCAGGGGTCTAGATCAAGAGACCCAGTACTTC. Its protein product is CASSPPVRGLDQETQYF.